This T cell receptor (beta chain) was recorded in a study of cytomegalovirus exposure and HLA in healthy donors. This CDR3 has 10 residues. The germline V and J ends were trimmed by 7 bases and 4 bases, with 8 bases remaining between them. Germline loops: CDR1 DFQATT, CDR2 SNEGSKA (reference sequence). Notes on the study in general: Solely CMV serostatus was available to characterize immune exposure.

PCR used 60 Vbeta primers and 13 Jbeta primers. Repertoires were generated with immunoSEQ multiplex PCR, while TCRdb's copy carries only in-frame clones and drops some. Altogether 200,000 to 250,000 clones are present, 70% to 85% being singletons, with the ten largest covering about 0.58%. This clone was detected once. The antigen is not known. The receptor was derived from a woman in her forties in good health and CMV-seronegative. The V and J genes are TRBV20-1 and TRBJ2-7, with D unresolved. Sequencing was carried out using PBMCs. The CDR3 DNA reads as TGCAGTGTGCTGGCTTACGAGCAGTACTTC. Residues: CSVLAYEQYF.